This TCR beta chain was sequenced for a study of cytomegalovirus exposure and HLA in healthy donors. The overall study: T cells numbering about 180 million yielded roughly 120 million unique TCR beta sequences in an earlier analysis.

The PCR employed 60 Vbeta primers together with 13 Jbeta primers. Sequencing used immunoSEQ multiplex PCR; TCRdb keeps in-frame clones, though not all of them. The table includes 150,000 to 200,000 clones, around 80% detected once. Notes on the study in general: Researchers reportedly found TCR beta sequences accurately predicted most subjects' HLA-A and HLA-B alleles. Certain indistinguishable V segments, among them TRBV6-2 and TRBV6-3, were excluded. The study designated fewer than 200 TCR beta chains cytomegalovirus-associated.

Remarks on this clone: The antigen is unknown. Its ends do not fully match the called genes, so a read error is possible.

Looked up from germline, CDR1 is SGHRS and CDR2 is YFSETQ. This CDR3 comprises 16 residues. The receptor was derived from a male donor in good health and CMV-seronegative. The rearrangement uses TRBV5-1 and TRBJ1-1, with D possibly matching TRBD1 (5 bases). The sequencing input was PBMCs. For the CDR3, the DNA is TGCGCCAGCAGCTTGGCCGGGGGATCGATGAACAGTGAAGCTTTCTTT. Encoded protein: CASSLAGGSMNSEAFF.